The clone carrying this T cell receptor (beta chain) was observed at least ten times. Its antigen remains unidentified. The study based diagnoses on clinical symptoms, serum thyroxine and TRAb, thyroid ultrasound and orbital computed tomography. The data are from a study of T cells in Graves' hyperthyroidism and ophthalmopathy. RNA transcripts served as the template for amplifying TCR beta CDR3 regions. When the TCR CDR3 underwent first-round RT-PCR, the HTBI primer set was used. Each CDR3 protein gets one entry after TCRdb re-called the multiplex PCR reads with MiXCR. This repertoire shows some 350,000 distinct CDR3 sequences, approximately 14% found once; its top ten account for around 30%. Study-wide results and limits: Most thyroid-expanded clonotypes above 0.001 were also found in blood. The model forecast ophthalmopathy, anticipating it by a median roughly 6.5 months before onset.

The sequencing input was blood. The TCR originated in a woman between 18 and 30 years old with Graves' hyperthyroidism that later progressed to Graves' ophthalmopathy.

The CDR3 reads CASRPSDRGSGNTIYF. CDR3 in DNA: TGTGCCAGCAGGCCCTCCGACAGGGGCTCTGGAAACACCATATATTTT. The chain uses TRBV27 and TRBJ1-3; 8 nucleotides align to TRBD1. Trimming removed 6 bases from V and 0 bases from J; junction bases left unmatched: 7. The CDR3 contains 16 residues. CDR1 is MNHEY, CDR2 SMNVEV, per germline (reference sequence).